Presented here are 7 T cell receptor beta chains from one specimen sequenced in a study of tumor-infiltrating lymphocytes in primary liver carcinoma. DNA and RNA were both co-extracted from about 19-30 mg of bulk tissue that had not been sorted. The authors made TCR beta cDNA from 400 to 600 ng total RNA with a constant-region primer. A slightly modified ARM-PCR protocol with three nested multiplex PCR rounds produced these TCR beta libraries. Both of the initial two PCR rounds ran for about 11 cycles and employed TRBV1-TRBV30 forward primers alongside a C-beta reverse primer. TCRdb redid the calling of the multiplex PCR reads with MiXCR, one entry per CDR3 protein. The sample shows tens of thousands of distinct CDR3 sequences, almost 80% of them seen only once. Sequencing was done on a sample of liver tumor tissue from sampling region 4. Subset given: tumor region T4, right-lateral pole. The receptor source for this set is a woman between 25 and 40 years old with primary liver carcinoma and hepatitis B virus infection.

Of note for this clonotype: Germline is not matched at one junction end, which may reflect a read error. The chain couples TRBV28 to TRBJ1-2; 7 positions agree with TRBD1. This CDR3 is built from 15 residues. The germline V gene has CDR1 MDHEN and CDR2 SYDVKM. The CDR3 coding sequence is TGTGCCAGCATCCAAGGACAGGTGGCTAACTATGACTACACTTTC. Its protein product is CASIQGQVANYDYTF.

This clonotype occurred many times. This sequence joins TRBV20-1 and TRBJ1-2; TRBD1 might be the D (5 bases). Trimming stripped 0 bases from V and 7 bases from J, with 15 bases between. Germline V gene data show CDR1 as DFQATT and CDR2 as SNEGSKA (reference sequence). The CDR3 contains 14 residues. The CDR3 coding sequence is TGCAGTGCTAGAGATGACAGTCAAACTATTGGCTACACCTTC. Translated, it gives CSARDDSQTIGYTF.

Worth noting for this clonotype: A much larger clone differs by one base, so this may be a read error. The conserved phenylalanine or tryptophan normally closing the CDR3 is absent here, so this likely arose from a read error. The rearrangement uses TRBV10-3 and TRBJ2-1, with D possibly being TRBD2 (6 bases). Germline V lookup: CDR1 ENHRY, CDR2 SYGVKD. This CDR3 comprises 16 residues. The V gene lost 4 bases and the J gene lost 5 bases, with 18 bases spanning the gap. In nucleotides, the CDR3 is TGTGCCATCAGTGCTTCGATGGCGGGAAGAAACAATGAGCAGTTCCTC. Translation gives CAISASMAGRNNEQFL.

Of note for this clonotype: One junction end disagrees with the germline gene, perhaps due to a read error. This chain links TRBV11-2 with TRBJ2-3; D assignment may be TRBD1 or TRBD2 (5 bases each). This CDR3 spans 16 amino acids. CDR1 SGHAT and CDR2 FQNNGV come from the germline V gene. The CDR3 DNA reads TGTGCCAGCAGCCGGGCGCGGCAGGGAAGGGGAGATAAGCAGTATTTT. It is translated as CASSRARQGRGDKQYF.

Notes on this clonotype: At one boundary the junction diverges from the germline segment, which might be a read error. The V and J genes are TRBV2 and TRBJ2-3, with 9 bases matching TRBD2. Per the germline V gene, CDR1 is SNHLY and CDR2 is FYNNEI. The CDR3 is 15 residues long. CDR3 nucleotide sequence: TGTGTCAGCGCTAGCGGGACGGCGAGCTCAGATACGCAGTATTTT. This translates into CVSASGTASSDTQYF.

As for this clonotype: This sequence may be a read error, since a much larger clone differs from it by one base. J is TRBJ1-4 and V is TRBV12-3 or TRBV12-4; no clear D gene. The CDR3 runs 14 residues. The CDR3 sequence: CVSSPGLYNEKLFF. The CDR3 DNA sequence: TGTGTCAGCAGTCCCGGACTGTACAATGAAAAACTGTTTTTT.

About this clonotype itself: Sequence at one end of the junction differs from germline and may be a read error. V is TRBV5-6 and J is TRBJ1-5; D is unclear. The CDR3 loop spans 15 amino acids. The germline CDR1 and CDR2 sequences are SGHDT and YYEEEE. CDR3 in amino acids: CASSSWAAPNQLQHF. The DNA of the CDR3 is TGTGCCAGTAGCTCGTGGGCGGCTCCTAATCAGCTCCAGCATTTT.